The entry below gives a single T cell receptor beta chain sequence along with its context. Its antigen is unknown. Within one base of it there is no much larger clone, and no base qualities were kept. From a lookup of the germline V gene (reference sequence), CDR1 and CDR2 are DFQATT and SNEGSKA. V lost 6 bases and J lost 0 bases; the stretch between them is 12 bases long. There are 14 amino acids in the CDR3, from cysteine to phenylalanine inclusive. The entry retains the CDR3 DNA only, 42 bases that are in frame from base 1. The source of the sample is a study of human T cells and chemical hapten exposure (dated by TCRdb to about 2021). Study-wide context: For sensitization, 2% DPC in acetone was applied to a roughly 2 cm by roughly 2 cm area of upper inner arm skin. Libraries were combined into a pool for sequencing, and differences in TCR yield between samples came mainly from small differences in library volumes within the pool. In alopecia patients, the study followed how the peripheral blood TCR repertoire changed in vivo over primary and secondary sensitization to diphenylcyclopropenone (DPC), a hapten. Blood for TCR sequencing was provided by twenty-nine alopecia patients at one to four time points (pre-sensitization, 2, 6 and 24 weeks). Patch testing was performed on the upper back with Finn chambers containing 0.01% DPC, and the patch tests were scored after 6 days according to International Contact Dermatitis Research Group standards. Patient blood was sampled pre-sensitization (week 0) and at 2, 6 and about 24 weeks after DPC sensitization. Throughout the approximately 25-week study period, patients were also given weekly therapeutic DPC doses on the scalp. Most of the patients in the cohort were female, and the cohort covered alopecia areata with under or over 50% scalp involvement, alopecia totalis and alopecia universalis. Broader findings and caveats from the paper: No change with DPC sensitization was found in the number of TCRs above 1 in 1000 frequency, and no evidence of global repertoire structure alterations was found. A positive correlation was found between the number of PT1 expanded TCRs and patch test score, with significance reached at thresholds 8, 16 and 32 but not 4. After repeated subsampling, changes were observed in the strength of the expansion versus patch-test correlation and in the threshold at which the correlation became significant. Significantly more large CDR3 similarity clusters were formed by expanded TCRs than by pre-sensitization or healthy control sets, consistent with antigen-driven responses. Because all patients had alopecia, a presumed autoimmune disease, the immune response of the patients might differ from that of healthy individuals.

According to the study, the label for this sample's time point signals: patch test 1, 2 weeks after DPC sensitization. The sample's treatment or condition, from its label and the paper: therapeutic diphenylcyclopropenone sensitization with weekly scalp DPC. At each patch-test visit, blood was drawn before the patch test was applied. Patients were eligible if aged 18 to 70, diagnosed with alopecia and judged suitable for DPC therapy, and pregnant patients were excluded. Total RNA was extracted from unfractionated whole blood collected in Tempus Blood RNA tubes. Receptors were amplified or captured by RACE. The listed sequencing device is NextSeq 500. During library preparation, unique molecular identifiers were attached to individual cDNA molecules so that TCRs could be counted in a quantitative, reproducible way. Both TCR alpha and TCR beta chains were sequenced from each blood RNA sample. The source study handled its data this way. A median of about 87,000 TCRs per sample was observed, with a range of about 20,000 to 700,000. V, J and CDR3 annotation of the TCR reads was carried out using the Decombinator software suite. To make PS versus PT1 abundance plots, every sample was subsampled to the same number of TCRs (28,000). Expanded TCRs were defined as absent before sensitization and observed at least eight times at the 2-week time point. TCRdb reworked the public reads: Q25 trimming with fastp, MiXCR clone assembly, productive beta chains retained. Every CDR3 protein is listed once, alongside the most common genes and DNA of its rows. In this record, the V and J calls reflect TCRdb's handling and not the investigators' own analysis. In this sample the table shows about 380,000 distinct CDR3 sequences, more than 4.5% of which occur a single time. The top ten hold under 3% of the sample.

This sample comprised whole blood, obtained in connection with sensitization to the hapten diphenylcyclopropenone (DPC). The chain links TRBV20-1 with TRBJ1-3; a confident D gene designation cannot be given. This receptor was taken from a woman aged 50 to 60 with alopecia areata. Some clones in this sample may be carry-over from other donors' samples. The nucleotides read TGCAGTGCCACCCCGACGCTCTCTGGAAACACCATATATTTT. This translates into CSATPTLSGNTIYF.